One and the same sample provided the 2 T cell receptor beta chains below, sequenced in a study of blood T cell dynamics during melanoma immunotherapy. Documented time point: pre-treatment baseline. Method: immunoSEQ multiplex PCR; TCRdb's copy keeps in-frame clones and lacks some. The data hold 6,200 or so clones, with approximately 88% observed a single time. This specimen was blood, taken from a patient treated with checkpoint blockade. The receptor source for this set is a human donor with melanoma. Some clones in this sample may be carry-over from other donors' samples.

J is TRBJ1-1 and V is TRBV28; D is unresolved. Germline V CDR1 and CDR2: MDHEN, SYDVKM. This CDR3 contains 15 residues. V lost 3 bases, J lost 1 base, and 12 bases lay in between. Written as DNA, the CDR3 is TGTGCCAGCAGTTTTTGGCTGTCGAGGAACACTGAAGCTTTCTTT. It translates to CASSFWLSRNTEAFF. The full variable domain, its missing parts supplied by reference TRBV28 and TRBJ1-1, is DVKVTQSSRYLVKRTGEKVFLECVQDMDHENMFWYRQDPGLGLRLIYFSYDVKMKEKGDIPEGYSVSREKKERFSLILESASTNQTSMYLCASSFWLSRNTEAFFGQGTRLTVV.

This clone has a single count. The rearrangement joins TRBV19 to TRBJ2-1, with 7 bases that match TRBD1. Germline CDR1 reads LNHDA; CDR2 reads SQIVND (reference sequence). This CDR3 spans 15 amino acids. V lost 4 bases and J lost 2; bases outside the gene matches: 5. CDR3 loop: CASSTRQGPYNEQFF. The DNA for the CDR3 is TGTGCCAGTAGTACTCGACAGGGACCCTACAATGAGCAGTTCTTC.